The 11 T cell receptor beta chains given below trace back to one sample, sequenced in a study of spatial heterogeneity in lung cancer. Regarding time point: sample taken at primary tumor resection. TCRs were sequenced from unsorted whole RNA of tumor, nontumor lung or PBMC. TCRdb called the 5' RACE reads again in MiXCR, with one record for every CDR3 protein. This sample has more than 7,500 distinct CDR3 sequences, with roughly 4.5% found just once. The source material was PBMCs, sampled at surgery. Source of these receptors: a male donor with early-stage non-small cell lung cancer.

The table lists this clonotype with many counts. Found in a library prepared for alpha chains, this beta chain is an off-target read, and its abundance has little meaning. V and J are TRBV12-5 and TRBJ2-5; the D call may be TRBD1 or TRBD2 (5 bases each). The CDR3 contains 13 residues. Germline CDR1 reads LGHNT; CDR2 reads FRNRAP. Trimming took off 5 bases at V and 6 bases at J, with 13 bases between the two ends. The DNA for the CDR3 is TGTGCTAGTGGTGATCTGGGACGGCAGACCCAGTACTTC. Translating it yields CASGDLGRQTQYF. Drawing the rest from reference TRBV12-5 and TRBJ2-5, the complete variable domain is DARVTQTPRHKVTEMGQEVTMRCQPILGHNTVFWYRQTMMQGLELLAYFRNRAPLDDSGMPKDRFSAEMPDATLATLKIQPSEPRDSAVYFCASGDLGRQTQYFGPGTRLLVL.

This clonotype came up a few times. This beta chain is an off-target read within a library intended for alpha chains, so its frequency means little. The chain combines TRBV7-6 with TRBJ1-1; unclear D gene. Germline-derived CDR1 and CDR2 are SGHVS and FNYEAQ. The CDR3 runs to 13 residues. V dropped 3 bases and J dropped 10 bases, with 15 bases sitting between them. The CDR3 here is CASSLAGSLIAFF. CDR3 nucleotide sequence: TGTGCCAGCAGCTTGGCGGGGTCCCTGATAGCTTTCTTT.

This clonotype has at least ten counts. Since it is a stray read in a library aimed at alpha chains, this beta chain has a size that is not meaningful. The chain is built from TRBV6-2 or TRBV6-3 and TRBJ2-3; D is possibly TRBD1 or TRBD2 (5 bases each). The V end was cut by 3 bases, the J end by 1 base, with 11 bases between. This CDR3 contains 15 residues. The germline V gene encodes CDR1 MNHEY and CDR2 SVGEGT. The DNA for the CDR3 is TGTGCCAGCAGTTATCAGGGAGCGGGCACAGATACGCAGTATTTT. It is translated as CASSYQGAGTDTQYF.

By share, this clonotype counts as medium-sized (0.01 to 0.1%). This beta chain appears as a stray read in a library generated for alpha chains; its size is not informative. V gene TRBV28 combines with J gene TRBJ1-5, with 9 bases fitting TRBD1. V gave up 5 bases and J gave up 6 bases; unmatched junction bases: 14. The CDR3 contains 17 residues. Germline assignment: CDR1 MDHEN and CDR2 SYDVKM. CDR3 sequence reads: CASSPSTGTGTRQPQHF. The CDR3 DNA reads TGTGCCAGCAGTCCCTCGACCGGGACAGGGACTCGTCAGCCCCAGCATTTT.

About this clonotype: A library made for alpha chains picked up this beta chain off target, so its size means little. This sequence joins TRBV6-4 and TRBJ2-3; tentative D call: TRBD2 (5 bases). The V end lost 1 base, the J end lost 1 base, and 9 bases lay between the germline ends. CDR1 is MRHNA, CDR2 SNTAGT, per germline. The CDR3 runs to 15 residues. The CDR3 DNA sequence: TGTGCCAGCAGTGACTTATGGGGAGGCACAGATACGCAGTATTTT. It translates to CASSDLWGGTDTQYF.

In this sample, this clonotype turned up a few times. Because this beta chain is a stray read in a library intended to capture alpha chains, its abundance should not be given much weight. The rearrangement joins TRBV20-1 to TRBJ1-2; no definite D call. V lost 8 bases and J 0 bases, leaving 10 bases between the germline ends. CDR1 and CDR2 (germline): DFQATT, SNEGSKA (reference sequence). The CDR3 has 12 amino acids. The CDR3 sequence: CSLRAANYGYTF. The CDR3 DNA follows: TGCAGTCTTAGGGCCGCTAACTATGGCTACACCTTC.

This clonotype is judged medium-sized. As an off-target read in a library built for alpha chains, this beta chain has a frequency of little significance. The chain recombines TRBV4-3 with TRBJ1-5; TRBD1 matches at 9 bases. V was pared by 0 bases and J by 9 bases, with 3 bases of the junction left unmatched. Germline V gene lookup returns CDR1 LGHNA and CDR2 YSLEER. The CDR3 is made up of 14 amino acids. The CDR3, as DNA: TGCGCCAGCAGCCAAGAGACAGGGGGGTGGCCCCAGCATTTT. Its protein product is CASSQETGGWPQHF.

By its share, this clonotype is medium-sized. The library was built for alpha chains, so this beta chain is an off-target read and its size means little. The gene calls are TRBV4-2 and TRBJ2-2; 7 bases are a match to TRBD2. With V trimmed by 4 bases and J by 7 bases, 12 bases remained unmatched. CDR1 and CDR2 (germline): LGHNA, YNFKEQ. The CDR3 contains 16 residues. CDR3 DNA sequence: TGTGCCAGCAGCCTCTTGGGAGGGTCTAGGAGCGGGGAGCTGTTTTTT. It codes for CASSLLGGSRSGELFF.

This clonotype was found many times. This beta chain lies outside the target of a library built for alpha chains; its clone size means little. The chain couples TRBV7-2 to TRBJ2-1; D is unclear. The CDR3 sequence is 15 residues long. Germline CDR1 SGHTA, CDR2 FQGNSA. Trimming shortened V by 1 base and J by 0 bases, and 7 bases separated the two germline ends. The CDR3: CASSLVPSSYNEQFF. The CDR3 DNA sequence: TGTGCCAGCAGCTTAGTTCCAAGCTCCTACAATGAGCAGTTCTTC.

In its sample, this clonotype was seen many times. This beta chain is off target for a library built for alpha chains, so its abundance means little. The V call is TRBV28, the J call TRBJ1-6, with D maybe TRBD1 (5 bases). Per germline, CDR1 MDHEN and CDR2 SYDVKM. The CDR3 totals 15 residues. Trimming shortened V by 5 bases and J by 7 bases, and 15 bases separated the two germline ends. The CDR3 DNA reads TGTGCCAGCAGTCCCTCGGGGGGAGGGAATTCACCCCTCCACTTT. Encoded protein: CASSPSGGGNSPLHF.

This clonotype showed up many times. This beta chain is a stray sequence in a library constructed for alpha chains; its clone size is not meaningful. The V gene is TRBV20-1, the J gene TRBJ1-1, with a weak D call TRBD1 (5 bases). Germline V gene sequence: CDR1 DFQATT, CDR2 SNEGSKA (reference sequence). CDR3 length equals 12 residues. The ends were cut back, 2 bases at V and 3 bases at J, with 7 bases in the middle. In DNA, the CDR3 is TGCAGTGCTAGAATAGGGGACACTGAAGCTTTCTTT. Amino acids: CSARIGDTEAFF.